This TCR beta chain was sequenced in a study of shared clonotypes between healthy human individuals. About this clone itself: What it recognizes is unknown. An end of the junction differs from the germline gene, which may be a read error.

General observations from the study: Incompleteness in sorted-subset sequencing, despite large depth, was shown by rarefaction.

The table came from immunoSEQ multiplex PCR; TCRdb's copy has only in-frame clones and leaves some out. The top ten clones hold 0.13% of a sample with a few million clones, 90% to 96% of them seen once. This CDR3 contains 14 residues. Germline lookup yields CDR1 SQVTM and CDR2 ANQGSEA. Input material: naive CD4+ T cells sorted from blood. Indicated subset: CD45RA+ positively selected. The chain links TRBV29-1 to TRBJ1-4; D call uncertain. The source of this sequence is a man aged 18 to 29 in good health. In nucleotides, the CDR3 is TGCAGCGTCGAAGTTACTCCTGGAGGCGAAAAACTGTTTTTT. It is translated as CSVEVTPGGEKLFF.